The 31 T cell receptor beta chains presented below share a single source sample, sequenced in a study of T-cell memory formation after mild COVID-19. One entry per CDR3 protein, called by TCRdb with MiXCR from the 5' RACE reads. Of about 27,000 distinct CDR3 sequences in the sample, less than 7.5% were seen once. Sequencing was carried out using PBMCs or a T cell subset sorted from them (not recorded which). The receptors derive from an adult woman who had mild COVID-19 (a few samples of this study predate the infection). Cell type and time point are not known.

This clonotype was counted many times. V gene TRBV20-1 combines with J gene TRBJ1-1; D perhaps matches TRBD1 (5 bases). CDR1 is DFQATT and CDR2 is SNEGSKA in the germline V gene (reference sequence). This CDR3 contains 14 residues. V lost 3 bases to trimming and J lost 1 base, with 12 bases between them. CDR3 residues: CSARGVPPNTEAFF. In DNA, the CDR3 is TGCAGTGCTAGGGGGGTACCACCGAACACTGAAGCTTTCTTT.

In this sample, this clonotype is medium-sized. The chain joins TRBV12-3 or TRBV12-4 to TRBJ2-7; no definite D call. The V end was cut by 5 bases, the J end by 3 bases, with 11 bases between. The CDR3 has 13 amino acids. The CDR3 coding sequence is TGTGCCAGCAGTCTTACAAGATACTACGAGCAGTACTTC. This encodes CASSLTRYYEQYF.

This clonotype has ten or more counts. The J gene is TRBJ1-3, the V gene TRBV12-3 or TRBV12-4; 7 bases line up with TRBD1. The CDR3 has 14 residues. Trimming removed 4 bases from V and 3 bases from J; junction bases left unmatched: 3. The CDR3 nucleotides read TGTGCCAGCAGTTATAGGGGGCTTGGAAACACCATATATTTT. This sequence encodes CASSYRGLGNTIYF.

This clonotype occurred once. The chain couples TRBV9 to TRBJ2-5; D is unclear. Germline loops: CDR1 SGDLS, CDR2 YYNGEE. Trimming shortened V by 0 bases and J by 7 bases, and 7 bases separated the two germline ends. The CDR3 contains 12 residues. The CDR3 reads CASSVEWGTQYF. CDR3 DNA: TGTGCCAGCAGCGTAGAATGGGGGACCCAGTACTTC.

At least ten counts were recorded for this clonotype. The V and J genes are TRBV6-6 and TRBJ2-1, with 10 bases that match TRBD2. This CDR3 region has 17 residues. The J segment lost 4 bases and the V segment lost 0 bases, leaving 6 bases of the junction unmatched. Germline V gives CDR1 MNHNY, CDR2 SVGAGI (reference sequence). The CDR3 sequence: CASSYSSLAGVYNEQFF. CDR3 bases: TGTGCCAGCAGTTACTCCTCCCTAGCGGGAGTTTACAATGAGCAGTTCTTC.

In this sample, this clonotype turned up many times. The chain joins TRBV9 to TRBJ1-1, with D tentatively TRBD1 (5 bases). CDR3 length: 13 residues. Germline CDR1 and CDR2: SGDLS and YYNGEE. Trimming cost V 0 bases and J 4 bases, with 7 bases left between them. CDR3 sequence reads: CASSVVRGTEAFF. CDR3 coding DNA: TGTGCCAGCAGCGTAGTGAGGGGCACTGAAGCTTTCTTT.

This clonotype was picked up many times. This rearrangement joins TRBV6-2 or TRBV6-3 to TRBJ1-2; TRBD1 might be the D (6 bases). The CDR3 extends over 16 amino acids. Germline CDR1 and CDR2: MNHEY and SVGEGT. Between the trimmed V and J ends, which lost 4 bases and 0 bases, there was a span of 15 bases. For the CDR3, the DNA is TGTGCCAGCAGTTTCTCGGACAGCGCCCCTAACTATGGCTACACCTTC. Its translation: CASSFSDSAPNYGYTF.

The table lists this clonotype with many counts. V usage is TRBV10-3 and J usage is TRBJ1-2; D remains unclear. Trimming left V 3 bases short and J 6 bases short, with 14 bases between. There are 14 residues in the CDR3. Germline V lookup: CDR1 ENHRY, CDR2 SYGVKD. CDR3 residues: CAISETTALNGYTF. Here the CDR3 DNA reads TGTGCCATCAGTGAAACCACGGCCTTAAATGGCTACACCTTC.

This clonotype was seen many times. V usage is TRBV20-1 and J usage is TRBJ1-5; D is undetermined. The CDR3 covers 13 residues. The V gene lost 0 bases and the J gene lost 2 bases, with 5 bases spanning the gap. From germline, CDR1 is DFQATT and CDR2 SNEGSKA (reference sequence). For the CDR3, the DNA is TGCAGTGCTAGAGATGGGGGCAATCAGCCCCAGCATTTT. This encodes CSARDGGNQPQHF.

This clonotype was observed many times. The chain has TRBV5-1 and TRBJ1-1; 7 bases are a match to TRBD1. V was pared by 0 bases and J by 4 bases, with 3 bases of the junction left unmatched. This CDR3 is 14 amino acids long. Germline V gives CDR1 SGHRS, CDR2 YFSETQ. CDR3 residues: CASSLASGGTEAFF. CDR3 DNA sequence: TGCGCCAGCAGCTTGGCCTCAGGGGGCACTGAAGCTTTCTTT.

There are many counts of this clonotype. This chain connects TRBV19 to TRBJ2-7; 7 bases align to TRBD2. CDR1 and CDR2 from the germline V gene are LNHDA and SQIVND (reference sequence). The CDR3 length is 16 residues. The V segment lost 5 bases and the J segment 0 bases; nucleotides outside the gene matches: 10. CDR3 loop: CASSLRLSGSSYEQYF. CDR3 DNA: TGTGCCAGTAGTCTCCGCCTTAGCGGGTCCTCCTACGAGCAGTACTTC. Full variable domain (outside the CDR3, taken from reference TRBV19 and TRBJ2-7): DGGITQSPKYLFRKEGQNVTLSCEQNLNHDAMYWYRQDPGQGLRLIYYSQIVNDFQKGDIAEGYSVSREKKESFPLTVTSAQKNPTAFYLCASSLRLSGSSYEQYFGPGTRLTVT.

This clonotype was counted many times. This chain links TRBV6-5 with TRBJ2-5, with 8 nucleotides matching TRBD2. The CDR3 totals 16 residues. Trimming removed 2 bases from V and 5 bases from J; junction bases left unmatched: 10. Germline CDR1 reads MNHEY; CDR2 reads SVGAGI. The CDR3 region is CASSYVSTGGVETQYF. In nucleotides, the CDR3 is TGTGCCAGCAGTTACGTCTCGACGGGAGGGGTCGAGACCCAGTACTTC.

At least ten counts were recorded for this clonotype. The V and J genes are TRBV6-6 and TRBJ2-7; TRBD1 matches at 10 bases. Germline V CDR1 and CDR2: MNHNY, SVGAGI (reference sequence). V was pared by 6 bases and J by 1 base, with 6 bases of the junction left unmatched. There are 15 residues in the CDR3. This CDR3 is CASSLGQGGSYEQYF. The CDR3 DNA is TGTGCCAGCAGCCTCGGACAGGGGGGTTCCTACGAGCAGTACTTC.

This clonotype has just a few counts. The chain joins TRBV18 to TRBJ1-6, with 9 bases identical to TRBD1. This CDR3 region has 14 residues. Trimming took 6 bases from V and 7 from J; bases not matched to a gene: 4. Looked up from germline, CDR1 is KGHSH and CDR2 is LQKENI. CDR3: CASSQGQGNSPLHF. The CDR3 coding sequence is TGTGCCAGCTCCCAGGGACAGGGCAATTCACCCCTCCACTTT.

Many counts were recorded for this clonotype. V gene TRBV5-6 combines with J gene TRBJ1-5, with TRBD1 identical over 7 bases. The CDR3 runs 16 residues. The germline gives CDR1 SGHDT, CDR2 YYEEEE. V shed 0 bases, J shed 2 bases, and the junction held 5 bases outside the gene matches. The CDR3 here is CASSLGRGLGNQPQHF. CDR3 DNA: TGTGCCAGCAGCTTGGGAAGGGGGCTGGGCAATCAGCCCCAGCATTTT.

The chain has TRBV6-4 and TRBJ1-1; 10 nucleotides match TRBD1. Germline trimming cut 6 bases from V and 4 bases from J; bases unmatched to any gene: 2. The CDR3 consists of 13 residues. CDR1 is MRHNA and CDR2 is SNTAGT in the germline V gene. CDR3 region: CASRWTGGTEAFF. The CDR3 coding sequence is TGTGCCAGCAGGTGGACAGGGGGCACTGAAGCTTTCTTT.

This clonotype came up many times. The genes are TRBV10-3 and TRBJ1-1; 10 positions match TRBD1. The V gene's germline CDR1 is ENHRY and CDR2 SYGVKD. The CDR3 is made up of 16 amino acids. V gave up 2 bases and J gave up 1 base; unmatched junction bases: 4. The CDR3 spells CAISEDRGHGNTEAFF. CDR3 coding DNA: TGTGCCATCAGTGAGGACAGGGGGCATGGGAACACTGAAGCTTTCTTT.

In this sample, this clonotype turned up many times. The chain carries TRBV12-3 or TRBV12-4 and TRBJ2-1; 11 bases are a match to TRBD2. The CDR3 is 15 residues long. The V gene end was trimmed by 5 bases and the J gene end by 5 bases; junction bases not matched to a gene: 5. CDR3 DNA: TGTGCCAGCAGTCCTCTAGCGGGAGGCCACAATGAGCAGTTCTTC. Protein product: CASSPLAGGHNEQFF.

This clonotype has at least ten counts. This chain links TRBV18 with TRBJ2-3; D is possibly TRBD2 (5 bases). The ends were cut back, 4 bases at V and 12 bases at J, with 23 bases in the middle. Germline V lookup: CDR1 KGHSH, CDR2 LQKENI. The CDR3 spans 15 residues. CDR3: CASSRSGNGKTRQYF. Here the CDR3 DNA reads TGTGCCAGCTCACGCTCCGGGAATGGCAAAACGCGCCAGTATTTT.

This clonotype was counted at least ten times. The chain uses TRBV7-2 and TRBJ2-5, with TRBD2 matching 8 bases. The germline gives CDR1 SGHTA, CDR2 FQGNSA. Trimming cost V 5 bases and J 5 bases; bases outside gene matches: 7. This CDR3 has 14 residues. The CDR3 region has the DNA TGTGCCAGCAGCCGAAGCGGGAGTCTGGAGACCCAGTACTTC. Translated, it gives CASSRSGSLETQYF.

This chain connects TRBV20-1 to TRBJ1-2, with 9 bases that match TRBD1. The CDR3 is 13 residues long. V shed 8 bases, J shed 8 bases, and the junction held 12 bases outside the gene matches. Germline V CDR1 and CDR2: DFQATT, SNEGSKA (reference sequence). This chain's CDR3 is CSTTLQGARGYTF. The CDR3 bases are TGCAGTACAACACTACAGGGGGCGCGGGGCTACACCTTC.

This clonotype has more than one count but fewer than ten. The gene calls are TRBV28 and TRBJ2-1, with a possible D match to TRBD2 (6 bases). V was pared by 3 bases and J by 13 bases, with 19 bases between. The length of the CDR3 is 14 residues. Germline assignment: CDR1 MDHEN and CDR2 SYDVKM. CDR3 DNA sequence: TGTGCCAGCAGTTTTGGGGTCGGGAGTATGCCACAGTTCTTC. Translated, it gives CASSFGVGSMPQFF.

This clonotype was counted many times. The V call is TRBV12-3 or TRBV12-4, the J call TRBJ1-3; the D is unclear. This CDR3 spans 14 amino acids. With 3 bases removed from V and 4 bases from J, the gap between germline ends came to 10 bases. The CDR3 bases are TGTGCCAGCAGTTTGGGCTGGGAGGGAAACACCATATATTTT. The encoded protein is CASSLGWEGNTIYF.

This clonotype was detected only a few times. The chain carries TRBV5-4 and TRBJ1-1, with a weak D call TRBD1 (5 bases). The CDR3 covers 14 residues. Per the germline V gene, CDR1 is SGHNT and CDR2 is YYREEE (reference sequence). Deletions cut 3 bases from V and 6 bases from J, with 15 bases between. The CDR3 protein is CASSSRGGSAEAFF. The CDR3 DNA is TGTGCCAGCAGCTCCCGTGGGGGTTCTGCTGAAGCTTTCTTT. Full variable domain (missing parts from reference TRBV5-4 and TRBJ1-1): ETGVTQSPTHLIKTRGQQVTLRCSSQSGHNTVSWYQQALGQGPQFIFQYYREEENGRGNFPPRFSGLQFPNYSSELNVNALELDDSALYLCASSSRGGSAEAFFGQGTRLTVV.

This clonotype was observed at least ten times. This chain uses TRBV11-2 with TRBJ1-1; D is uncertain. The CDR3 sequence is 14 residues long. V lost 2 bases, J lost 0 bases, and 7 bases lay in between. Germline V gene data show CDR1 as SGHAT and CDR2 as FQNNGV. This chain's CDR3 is CASSLKGMNTEAFF. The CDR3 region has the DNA TGTGCCAGCAGCTTAAAGGGAATGAACACTGAAGCTTTCTTT. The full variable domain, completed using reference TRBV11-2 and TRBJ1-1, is EAGVAQSPRYKIIEKRQSVAFWCNPISGHATLYWYQQILGQGPKLLIQFQNNGVVDDSQLPKDRFSAERLKGVDSTLKIQPAKLEDSAVYLCASSLKGMNTEAFFGQGTRLTVV.

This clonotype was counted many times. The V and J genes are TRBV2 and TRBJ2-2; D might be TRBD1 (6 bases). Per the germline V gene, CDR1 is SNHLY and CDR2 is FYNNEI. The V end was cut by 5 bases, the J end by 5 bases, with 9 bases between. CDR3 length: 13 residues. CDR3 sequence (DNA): TGTGCCAGCAGTTACAGGGCAACCGGGGAGCTGTTTTTT. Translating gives CASSYRATGELFF.

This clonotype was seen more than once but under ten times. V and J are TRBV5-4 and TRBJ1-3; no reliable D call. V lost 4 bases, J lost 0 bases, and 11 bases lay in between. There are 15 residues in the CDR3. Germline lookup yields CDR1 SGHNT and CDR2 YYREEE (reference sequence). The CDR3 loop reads CASSTGLDSGNTIYF. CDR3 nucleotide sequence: TGTGCCAGCAGCACCGGACTCGACTCTGGAAACACCATATATTTT.

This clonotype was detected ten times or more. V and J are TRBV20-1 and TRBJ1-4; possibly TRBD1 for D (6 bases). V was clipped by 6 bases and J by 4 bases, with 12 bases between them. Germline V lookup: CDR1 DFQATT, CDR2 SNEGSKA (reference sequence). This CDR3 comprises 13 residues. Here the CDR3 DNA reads TGCAGTGCCACCGGGACACTTAATGAAAAACTGTTTTTT. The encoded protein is CSATGTLNEKLFF.

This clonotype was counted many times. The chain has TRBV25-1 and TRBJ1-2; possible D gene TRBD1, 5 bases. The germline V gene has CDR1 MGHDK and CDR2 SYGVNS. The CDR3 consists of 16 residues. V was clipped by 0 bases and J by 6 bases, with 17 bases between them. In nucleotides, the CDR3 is TGTGCCAGCAGTGAATATTCAGGGAGCCTTGGGGATGGCTACACCTTC. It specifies CASSEYSGSLGDGYTF.

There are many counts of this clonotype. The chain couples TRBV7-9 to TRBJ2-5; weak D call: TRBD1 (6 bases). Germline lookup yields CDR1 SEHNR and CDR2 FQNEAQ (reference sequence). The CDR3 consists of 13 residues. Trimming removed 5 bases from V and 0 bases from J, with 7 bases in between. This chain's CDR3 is CASSRTDQETQYF. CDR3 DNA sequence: TGTGCCAGCAGCCGGACAGACCAAGAGACCCAGTACTTC.

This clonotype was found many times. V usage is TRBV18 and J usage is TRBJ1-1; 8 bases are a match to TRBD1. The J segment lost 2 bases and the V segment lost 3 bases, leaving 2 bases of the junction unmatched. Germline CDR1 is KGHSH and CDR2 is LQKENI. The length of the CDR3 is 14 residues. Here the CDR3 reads CASSPDRVNTEAFF. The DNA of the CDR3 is TGTGCCAGCTCACCGGACAGGGTCAACACTGAAGCTTTCTTT.